This T cell receptor (beta chain) derives from a study of blood T cells in healthy people across ages. The study, taken as a whole, reports: Leaving the PBMCs unsorted stopped any conclusive comparison of naive versus antigen-experienced cells. Naive T cell percentage and TCR beta diversity correlated strongly. Diversity was estimated from one million T cells, and these estimates were considered underestimates.

The germline V gene has CDR1 SGHTA and CDR2 FQGNSA. V was pared by 11 bases and J by 3 bases, with 19 bases between. The CDR3 is 14 residues long. This clonotype was detected only a few times. Its target is unknown. With a J-beta primer mix and a sample-barcoded 5' primer, a second PCR ran roughly 7 to 11 cycles. TCRdb called the 5' RACE reads again in MiXCR, with one record for every CDR3 protein. This table holds about 930,000 distinct CDR3 sequences, around 29% found once. These data also formed part of another study, on T cells of mothers and their children.

The specimen sequenced was blood. The sequence was obtained from a middle-aged woman in good health. The gene calls are TRBV7-2 and TRBJ1-1; D is undetermined. The CDR3 DNA follows: TGTGCCCTAGCTCGGGGTCGTATGGACACTGAAGCTTTCTTT. This sequence encodes CALARGRMDTEAFF.